Listed here is a single TCR beta chain. Participant ages covered about 18 to 100 years across some 25 US areas. Cohorts were based on clinical histories the participants reported. Under the authors' procedure: Reference gene primers were amplified, and this amplification served to estimate nucleated cell counts. Profiling relied on immunoSEQ multiplex PCR, and the TCRdb table lists in-frame clones only, not all of them. V and J calls plus clone size are reproduced from that table; the DNA served to infer D and trimming. The data show 260,000 or so clones, roughly 89% seen once. These data originate in a study of blood T cell repertoires in COVID-19. Study-level background: Donors in the United States, Italy and Spain gave samples during acute or convalescent COVID-19.

Input material: PBMCs or T cells enriched from blood (not recorded which). The receptor was isolated from a woman in her twenties or thirties with acute COVID-19.

CDR3 loop: CASRRGPSTEAFF. CDR3 sequence (DNA): TGTGCCAGCAGGAGGGGGCCGTCCACTGAAGCTTTCTTT. The chain is built from TRBV2 and TRBJ1-1; TRBD1 agrees at 7 bases. In germline, CDR1 is SNHLY, CDR2 FYNNEI. V lost 6 bases to trimming and J lost 4 bases; unmatched junction nucleotides: 5. CDR3 length: 13 residues.